This record covers a single TCR beta chain. As yet, its antigen is unknown. This specimen comes from a study of T cells in localized non-small cell lung cancer. This CDR3 comprises 14 residues. Germline lookup yields CDR1 SGHDN and CDR2 FVKESK. Between the trimmed V and J ends, which lost 1 base and 0 bases, there was a span of 7 bases. Study results and limitations: Since sequencing was restricted to only one region of the tumor, intratumor heterogeneity remains a possibility. Turning up in adjacent lung were a median approximately 50 of the top 100 tumor clones. With higher T cell density in blood came longer overall survival.

The repertoire was sequenced with immunoSEQ multiplex PCR; TCRdb's copy has only in-frame clones and lacks some. The profile covers about 24,000 clones, with approximately 84% appearing a single time and approximately 5% taken by the ten largest. The chain recombines TRBV14 with TRBJ2-7, with D unresolved. The material sequenced was peripheral blood, taken before any cancer treatment. The clonotype comes from a male donor aged 60 or older with stage II squamous cell lung carcinoma. The CDR3 nucleotides read TGTGCCAGCAGCCAAGTCGACGGCTCCTACGAGCAGTACTTC. Its protein is CASSQVDGSYEQYF.